These 16 T cell receptor beta chains originate from one sample sequenced in a study of CD8 T cells in Susac syndrome (dated by TCRdb to the late 2010s). The library was produced with the immunoSEQ multiplex PCR assay. RNA was extracted using the RNeasy kit, and about 0.5 to 1 ug of the RNA was reverse transcribed with random hexamers. The raw public data were reprocessed by TCRdb itself: fastp quality trimming at Q25, MiXCR clonotype calling, in-frame beta chains only. Rows are combined by CDR3 protein, so each entry shows the most common genes and DNA. In this sample the table shows 250,000 or so distinct CDR3 sequences, 90% to 95% of which occur a single time. The top ten constitute approximately 0.072% of the sample. The sequenced sample was CD4+ T cells from PBMCs. The receptors shown here come from a human donor with multiple sclerosis.

This clonotype was seen only once. The V call is TRBV7-8, the J call TRBJ2-2; D gene ambiguous. This CDR3 contains 13 residues. In germline, CDR1 is SGHVS, CDR2 FQNEAQ. Trimming removed 5 bases at V and 4 bases at J, with 8 bases between. The chain's CDR3 is CASSINPTGELFF. The CDR3 coding sequence is TGTGCCAGCAGCATAAACCCCACCGGGGAGCTGTTTTTT.

The chain employs TRBV27 and TRBJ1-2, with TRBD1 matching over 9 bases. V trimming: 4 bases; J trimming: 8 bases; junction bases outside the gene matches: 11. Looked up from germline, CDR1 is MNHEY and CDR2 is SMNVEV (reference sequence). CDR3 length: 15 residues. In nucleotides, the CDR3 is TGTGCCAGCAGTTCAAGTCCCGGGACAGGGTTCGGCTACACCTTC. Translated: CASSSSPGTGFGYTF.

The CDR3 here is CASSWEDGPYEQYF. The CDR3 region has the DNA TGTGCCAGCAGCTGGGAGGACGGTCCCTACGAGCAGTACTTC. V gene TRBV7-3 combines with J gene TRBJ2-7; a possible D gene is TRBD2 (6 bases). The CDR3 consists of 14 residues. Germline CDR1 and CDR2: SGHTA and FQGTGA. The ends were cut back, 4 bases at V and 2 bases at J, with 12 bases in the middle.

The chain is built from TRBV24-1 and TRBJ1-4; no firm D call. Trimming stripped 0 bases from V and 10 bases from J, with 8 bases between. This CDR3 spans 13 amino acids. The germline V gene encodes CDR1 KGHDR and CDR2 SFDVKD. Here the CDR3 reads CATSDLHGGKLFF. Here the CDR3 DNA reads TGTGCCACCAGTGATTTGCATGGAGGAAAACTGTTTTTT.

The chain links TRBV7-3 to TRBJ2-2, with TRBD2 matching 12 bases. Germline CDR1 is SGHTA and CDR2 is FQGTGA. This CDR3 spans 17 amino acids. V shed 1 base, J shed 7 bases, and the junction held 7 bases outside the gene matches. In DNA form, the CDR3 reads TGTGCCAGCAGCTTAAATCGACTAGCGGGAGAAAACGGGGAGCTGTTTTTT. Its protein is CASSLNRLAGENGELFF.

The chain combines TRBV2 with TRBJ1-2; D unclear. Germline assignment: CDR1 SNHLY and CDR2 FYNNEI. The CDR3 sequence is 12 residues long. Between the trimmed V and J ends, which lost 6 bases and 3 bases, there was a span of 8 bases. The CDR3 is CASRAADYGYTF. CDR3 nucleotides: TGTGCCAGCAGGGCAGCAGACTATGGCTACACCTTC. Variable domain in full (rest from reference TRBV2 and TRBJ1-2): EPEVTQTPSHQVTQMGQEVILRCVPISNHLYFYWYRQILGQKVEFLVSFYNNEISEKSEIFDDQFSVERPDGSNFTLKIRSTKLEDSAMYFCASRAADYGYTFGSGTRLTVV.

The rearrangement joins TRBV20-1 to TRBJ1-5, with D maybe TRBD1 (5 bases). This CDR3 spans 13 amino acids. The V gene lost 3 bases and the J gene lost 7 bases, with 13 bases spanning the gap. Germline V lookup: CDR1 DFQATT, CDR2 SNEGSKA (reference sequence). CDR3 nucleotide sequence: TGCAGTGCTAGGACCCAGTGGGACCAGCCCCAGCATTTT. It codes for CSARTQWDQPQHF.

J is TRBJ2-7 and V is TRBV13; no firm D call. Germline values: CDR1 PRHDT, CDR2 FYEKMQ (reference sequence). The V end was cut by 0 bases, the J end by 4 bases, with 16 bases between. This CDR3 contains 16 residues. In DNA, the CDR3 is TGTGCCAGCAGCTTAGGCCGTCTGTCCATTGCGTACGAGCAGTACTTC. Translating it yields CASSLGRLSIAYEQYF.

This clonotype appeared once. The chain joins TRBV27 to TRBJ2-7, with 7 bases matching TRBD1. Germline V gene data show CDR1 as MNHEY and CDR2 as SMNVEV (reference sequence). This CDR3 region has 13 residues. The J segment lost 6 bases and the V segment lost 5 bases, leaving 7 bases of the junction unmatched. CDR3 region: CASSPNRGSEQYV. The CDR3, as DNA: TGTGCCAGCAGTCCGAACAGGGGTAGCGAGCAGTACGTC.

This sequence joins TRBV28 and TRBJ1-2; the D gene is possibly TRBD1 (6 bases). Germline V gives CDR1 MDHEN, CDR2 SYDVKM. The length of the CDR3 is 12 residues. V was trimmed by 5 bases and J by 4 bases, leaving 8 bases between them. The CDR3 reads CASSRTVYGYTF. The CDR3 DNA follows: TGTGCCAGCAGTCGGACAGTCTATGGCTACACCTTC.

This chain connects TRBV7-9 to TRBJ2-1; 7 bases match TRBD1. The trim removed 2 bases at V and 3 bases at J, leaving 4 bases unmatched. The CDR3 totals 15 residues. Germline lookup yields CDR1 SEHNR and CDR2 FQNEAQ (reference sequence). The CDR3 DNA sequence: TGTGCCAGCAGCTTAATACAGGGGAACTACAATGAGCAGTTCTTC. As protein: CASSLIQGNYNEQFF.

The chain joins TRBV27 to TRBJ2-1, with 8 positions matching TRBD1. This CDR3 region has 14 residues. In germline, CDR1 is MNHEY, CDR2 SMNVEV (reference sequence). J gave up 2 bases and V 6 bases, and 3 bases lay outside the gene matches. CDR3 sequence reads: CASSGQGTYNEQFF. For the CDR3, the DNA is TGTGCCAGCAGCGGACAGGGAACCTACAATGAGCAGTTCTTC.

The chain joins TRBV28 to TRBJ2-3, with D perhaps matching TRBD2 (5 bases). The V end lost 5 bases, the J end lost 4 bases, and 22 bases lay between the germline ends. Germline V gene lookup returns CDR1 MDHEN and CDR2 SYDVKM. The CDR3 is 17 residues long. CDR3 in DNA: TGTGCCAGCAGTCCCACCCTACCGCCGGGAATGGCAGATACGCAGTATTTT. The encoded protein is CASSPTLPPGMADTQYF.

The gene calls are TRBV14 and TRBJ1-6; weak D call: TRBD1 (5 bases). V lost 5 bases to trimming and J lost 11 bases, with 7 bases between them. Germline V gene data show CDR1 as SGHDN and CDR2 as FVKESK. This CDR3 is built from 11 residues. CDR3 nucleotides: TGTGCCAGCAGCAAGGGACCACCCCTCCACTTT. Residues: CASSKGPPLHF.

This sequence joins TRBV6-1 and TRBJ1-1; unclear D gene. CDR1 MNHNS and CDR2 SASEGT come from the germline V gene. V was shortened by 10 bases and J by 0 bases, with 15 bases between the two germline ends. This CDR3 region has 14 residues. This chain's CDR3 is CATYARGMNTEAFF. CDR3 coding DNA: TGTGCCACCTATGCACGGGGTATGAACACTGAAGCTTTCTTT.

V and J are TRBV3-1 and TRBJ1-1; TRBD1 might be the D (5 bases). The CDR3 sequence is 15 residues long. CDR1 is LGHDT, CDR2 YNNKEL, per germline (reference sequence). With 1 base removed from V and 4 bases from J, the gap between germline ends came to 13 bases. For the CDR3, the DNA is TGTGCCAGCAGCCAAGGTCATAGGGGTCGCACTGAAGCTTTCTTT. Translating it yields CASSQGHRGRTEAFF.